This T cell receptor (beta chain) was sequenced in a study of cytomegalovirus exposure and HLA in healthy donors. General study findings and limits: The majority of TCR sequences were rare, yet some public TCRs appeared in many donors.

This CDR3 spans 18 amino acids. CDR1 SGDLS and CDR2 YYNGEE come from the germline V gene. With 0 bases clipped from V and 1 base from J, the junction kept 8 bases outside the gene matches. This clone has a single count. The antigen remains unidentified. The assay was immunoSEQ multiplex PCR, and TCRdb's table has in-frame clones only and misses some. The table lists 120,000 to 150,000 clones, roughly nine tenths of them singletons, with approximately 0.7% in the top ten. The sequence derives from a man younger than 35 in good health and CMV-seronegative. The sample taken for sequencing was PBMCs. This chain connects TRBV9 to TRBJ2-2; 8 bases map to TRBD2. In DNA form, the CDR3 reads TGTGCCAGCAGCGTAGTGCCTAGCGGGTTAAGGAACACCGGGGAGCTGTTTTTT. This encodes CASSVVPSGLRNTGELFF. Together with reference TRBV9 and TRBJ2-2, the CDR3 gives the full variable domain: DSGVTQTPKHLITATGQRVTLRCSPRSGDLSVYWYQQSLDQGLQFLIQYYNGEERAKGNILERFSAQQFPDLHSELNLSSLELGDSALYFCASSVVPSGLRNTGELFFGEGSRLTVL.